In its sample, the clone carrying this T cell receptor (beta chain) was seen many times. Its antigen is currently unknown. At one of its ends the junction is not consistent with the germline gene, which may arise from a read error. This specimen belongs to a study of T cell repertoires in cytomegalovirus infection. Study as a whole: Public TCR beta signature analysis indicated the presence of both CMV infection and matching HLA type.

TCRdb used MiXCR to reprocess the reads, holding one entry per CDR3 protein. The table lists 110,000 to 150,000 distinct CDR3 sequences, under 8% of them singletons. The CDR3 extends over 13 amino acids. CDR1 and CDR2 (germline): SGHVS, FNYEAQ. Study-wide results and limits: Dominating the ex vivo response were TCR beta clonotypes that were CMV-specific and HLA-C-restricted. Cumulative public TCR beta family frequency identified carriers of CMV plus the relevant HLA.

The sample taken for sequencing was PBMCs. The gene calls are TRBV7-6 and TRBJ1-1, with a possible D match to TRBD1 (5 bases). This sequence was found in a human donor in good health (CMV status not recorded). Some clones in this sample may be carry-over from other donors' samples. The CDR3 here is CASSSGPDTEAFF. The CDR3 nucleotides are TGTGCTAGCAGCTCGGGACCCGACACTGAAGCTTTCTTT.